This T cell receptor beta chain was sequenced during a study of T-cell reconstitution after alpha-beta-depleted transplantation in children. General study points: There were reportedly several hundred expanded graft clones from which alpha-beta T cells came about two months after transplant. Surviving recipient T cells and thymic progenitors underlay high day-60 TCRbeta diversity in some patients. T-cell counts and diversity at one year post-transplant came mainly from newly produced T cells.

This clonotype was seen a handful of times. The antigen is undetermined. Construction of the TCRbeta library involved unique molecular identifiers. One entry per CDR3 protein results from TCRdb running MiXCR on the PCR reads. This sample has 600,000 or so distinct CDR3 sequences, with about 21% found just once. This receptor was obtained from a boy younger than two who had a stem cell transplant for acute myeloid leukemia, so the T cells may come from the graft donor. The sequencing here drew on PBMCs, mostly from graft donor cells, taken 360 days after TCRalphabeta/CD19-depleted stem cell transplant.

Here the CDR3 DNA reads TGTGCCAGCAGTGACCCGGGACAACGGAACACTGAAGCTTTCTTT. This sequence encodes CASSDPGQRNTEAFF. The chain couples TRBV6-2 or TRBV6-3 to TRBJ1-1; D is perhaps TRBD1 (6 bases). The CDR3 sequence is 15 residues long. Germline values: CDR1 MNHEY, CDR2 SVGEGT. Trimming took off 5 bases at V and 1 base at J, with 14 bases between the two ends.